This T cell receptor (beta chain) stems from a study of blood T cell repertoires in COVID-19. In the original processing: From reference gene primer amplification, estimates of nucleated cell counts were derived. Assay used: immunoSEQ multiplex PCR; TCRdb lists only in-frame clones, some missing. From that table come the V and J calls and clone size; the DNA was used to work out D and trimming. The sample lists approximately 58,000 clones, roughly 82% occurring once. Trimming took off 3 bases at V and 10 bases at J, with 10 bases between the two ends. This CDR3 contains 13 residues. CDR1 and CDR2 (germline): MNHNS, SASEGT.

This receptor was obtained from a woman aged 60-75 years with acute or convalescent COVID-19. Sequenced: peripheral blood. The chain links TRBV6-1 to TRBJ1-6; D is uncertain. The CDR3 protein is CASSERSGSPLHF. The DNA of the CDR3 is TGTGCCAGCAGTGAGCGATCAGGCTCACCCCTCCACTTT.